Detailed here is one TCR beta chain. Its antigen is not known. Profiling relied on immunoSEQ multiplex PCR, and the TCRdb table lists in-frame clones only, not all of them. The sample has under 150,000 clones; roughly 85% are singletons. The source of the sample is a study of Ad26.COV2.S vaccination and SARS-CoV-2 variants. Study results and limitations: Quantification of TCR breadth and depth may have yielded underestimates of total T cell responses. Breadth of non-spike TCRs did not differ between vaccinees and placebo recipients.

The receptor's source is a human donor who had recovered from COVID-19. The sample was peripheral blood, taken after recovery from COVID-19.

CDR3 sequence reads: CASTVAGGSLSYHNEQFF. Written as DNA, the CDR3 is TGTGCCAGCACCGTCGCAGGGGGGTCCCTCTCCTACCACAATGAGCAGTTCTTC. J is TRBJ2-1 and V is TRBV3-1 (or the pseudogene TRBV3-2), with a possible D match to TRBD1 (7 bases). V lost 7 bases and J 5 bases, leaving 27 bases between the germline ends. The CDR3 covers 18 residues. Germline lookup yields CDR1 LGHDT and CDR2 YNNKEL (reference sequence).